The rows below give T cell receptor beta chains drawn from one sample of a study of OX40 agonist ivuxolimab in advanced cancers. Libraries were prepared by immunoSEQ multiplex PCR; TCRdb keeps only in-frame clonotypes and omits some of them. The table lists 83,000 or so clones, roughly 90% of them singletons. The sample here was CD4+ or CD8+ T cells sorted from blood, taken in a trial of the OX40 agonist ivuxolimab. These receptors all come from an adult with an advanced solid tumor such as melanoma, head and neck, liver or kidney cancer. CDR3s include the opening cysteine and the closing phenylalanine or tryptophan. Fields, in order: D gene, clone size, J gene, V gene, CDR3 protein, CDR3 DNA. A D gene is named only where the DNA matches it firmly. Only part of the rows carry a size: once, few, many, or a class if the clone is expanded.

>NA|few|TRBJ1-5|TRBV10-3
CAIGGVADNQPQHF
TGTGCCATCGGTGGGGTGGCAGACAATCAGCCCCAGCATTTT
>NA|NA|TRBJ2-7|TRBV7-2
CASSLDSSYEQYF
TGTGCCAGCAGTCTAGACAGCTCCTACGAGCAGTACTTC
>NA|NA|TRBJ1-5|TRBV7-2
CASSLLDKQPQHF
TGTGCCAGCAGCTTATTAGATAAGCAGCCCCAGCATTTT
>NA|NA|TRBJ1-2|TRBV25-1
CASSESGGIYGYTF
TGTGCCAGCAGTGAATCGGGAGGGATCTATGGCTACACCTTC
>NA|NA|TRBJ2-2|TRBV11-2
CASSLWTNTGELFF
TGTGCCAGCAGCTTGTGGACGAACACCGGGGAGCTGTTTTTT
>TRBD1|NA|TRBJ2-7|TRBV5-6
CASSLRDRPYEQYF
TGTGCCAGCAGCTTGCGGGACAGGCCCTACGAGCAGTACTTC
>NA|NA|TRBJ2-7|TRBV6-5
CASSDTLSYEQYF
TGTGCCAGCAGTGACACCCTTTCCTACGAGCAGTACTTC
>NA|NA|TRBJ1-3|TRBV15
CATSRGGSGNTIYF
TGTGCCACCAGCAGAGGGGGAAGTGGAAACACCATATATTTT
>NA|NA|TRBJ2-1|TRBV7-8
CASSPHPLAGYNEQFF
TGTGCCAGCAGCCCCCACCCATTGGCAGGCTACAATGAGCAGTTCTTC
>NA|NA|TRBJ2-1|TRBV7-3
CASSLKSRMSYNEQFF
TGTGCCAGCAGCTTAAAATCCCGGATGTCCTACAATGAGCAGTTCTTC
>NA|NA|TRBJ1-1|TRBV6-5
CASSYMSEAFF
TGTGCCAGCAGTTACATGAGTGAAGCTTTCTTT
>NA|NA|TRBJ1-1|TRBV2
CASSLGPANTEAFF
TGTGCCAGCTCGCTAGGGCCGGCGAACACTGAAGCTTTCTTT
>NA|NA|TRBJ2-1|TRBV7-2
CASRPPLRNNEQFF
TGTGCCAGCAGGCCACCCCTGAGGAACAATGAGCAGTTCTTC
>NA|NA|TRBJ1-5|TRBV15
CAASPTFNQPQHF
TGTGCTGCAAGCCCGACGTTCAATCAGCCCCAGCATTTT
>NA|few|TRBJ2-7|TRBV5-1
CASSLGLTYEQYF
TGCGCCAGCAGCTTAGGGCTTACCTACGAGCAGTACTTC
>TRBD2|NA|TRBJ2-7|TRBV5-5
CASSLRLAGGIGYEQYF
TGTGCCAGCAGCCTAAGACTAGCGGGAGGGATCGGGTACGAGCAGTACTTC
>NA|NA|TRBJ1-5|TRBV19
CASSMGIFSNQPQHF
TGTGCCAGTAGTATGGGGATATTTAGCAATCAGCCCCAGCATTTT
>TRBD1|NA|TRBJ2-1|TRBV2
CASSGPLTGNLYNEQFF
TGTGCCAGCAGTGGGCCTCTGACAGGGAACCTCTACAATGAGCAGTTCTTC
>NA|NA|TRBJ2-6|TRBV7-2
CASSFGTGSGANVLTF
TGTGCCAGCAGCTTCGGTACGGGGTCTGGGGCCAACGTCCTGACTTTC
>NA|NA|TRBJ1-2|TRBV7-2
CASRDGGPAMYGYTF
TGTGCCAGCAGGGATGGAGGGCCCGCTATGTATGGCTACACCTTC
>TRBD2|NA|TRBJ2-5|TRBV28
CASRDYYETQYF
TGTGCCAGCCGGGACTACTACGAGACCCAGTACTTC
>NA|NA|TRBJ2-1|TRBV11-1
CASSSYKYNEQFF
TGTGCCAGCAGCTCGTACAAGTACAATGAGCAGTTCTTC
>TRBD1|NA|TRBJ1-4|TRBV6-1
CASAPGQGGEKLFF
TGTGCCAGTGCCCCCGGACAGGGAGGCGAAAAACTGTTTTTT
>NA|NA|TRBJ2-1|TRBV7-2
CASSLVGSSYNEQFF
TGTGCCAGCAGCTTAGTAGGTAGCTCCTACAATGAGCAGTTCTTC